This TCR beta chain was identified during a study of cytomegalovirus exposure and HLA in healthy donors. Trimming took 6 bases from V and 1 from J, leaving 12 bases between them. Germline CDR1 and CDR2: SNHLY and FYNNEI. The CDR3 covers 14 residues. Produced via immunoSEQ multiplex PCR; TCRdb's table is partial and in-frame only. The table lists roughly 130,000 clones, about 90% of them singletons. The receptor's source is a man aged 30 to 39 in good health and CMV-seronegative. The sequenced sample was PBMCs. The chain links TRBV2 to TRBJ2-5; D is perhaps TRBD1 (5 bases). This CDR3 is CASRDTTFQETQYF. CDR3 in DNA: TGTGCCAGCAGGGACACAACGTTCCAAGAGACCCAGTACTTC.